The entry that follows covers one TCR beta chain sequence. Its cognate antigen is unknown. There are 15 residues in the CDR3. The germline gives CDR1 SGHAT, CDR2 FQNNGV. Trimming cost V 5 bases and J 1 base, with 14 bases left between them. Assay used: immunoSEQ multiplex PCR; TCRdb lists only in-frame clones, some missing. The sample contains 97,000 or so clones, about 95% of which appear only once. This specimen comes from a study of T cells in pancreatic ductal adenocarcinoma. Findings and caveats of the study: Blood clonality (roughly 0.073) did not differ significantly from tumor (approximately 0.12).

Surgery without prior neoadjuvant therapy was the treatment of the selected pancreatic ductal adenocarcinoma patients. The clonotype comes from a human donor with pancreatic ductal adenocarcinoma. The sequencing input was PBMCs. The rearrangement uses TRBV11-2 and TRBJ1-1; possible D gene TRBD1, 5 bases. The chain's CDR3 is CASSHGQGQNTEAFF. CDR3 DNA sequence: TGTGCCAGCAGCCATGGACAAGGGCAGAACACTGAAGCTTTCTTT.